One and the same sample provided the 8 T cell receptor beta chains below, sequenced in a study of OX40 agonist ivuxolimab in advanced cancers. Assay: immunoSEQ multiplex PCR; the TCRdb copy retains only in-frame clones and omits some. The table records 50,000 to 70,000 clones, approximately 85% of them present only once. The input for sequencing was CD4+ or CD8+ T cells sorted from blood, taken in a trial of the OX40 agonist ivuxolimab. These receptors came from an adult with an advanced solid tumor such as melanoma, head and neck, liver or kidney cancer.

The chain combines TRBV19 with TRBJ1-5; 7 bases align to TRBD1. The V and J ends lost 2 bases and 7 bases, in that order; junction bases with no gene match: 8. This CDR3 spans 15 amino acids. The V gene's germline CDR1 is LNHDA and CDR2 SQIVND (reference sequence). CDR3 protein: CASSIHDRVGQPQHF. In DNA form, the CDR3 reads TGTGCCAGTAGTATACACGACAGGGTGGGCCAGCCCCAGCATTTT.

V usage is TRBV28 and J usage is TRBJ2-7; tentatively, D is TRBD1 (5 bases). This CDR3 has 15 amino acids. Germline lookup yields CDR1 MDHEN and CDR2 SYDVKM. Trimming left V 3 bases short and J 6 bases short, with 18 bases between. The CDR3 region has the DNA TGTGCCAGCAGTTTGACCCGGAGTAGGGGTCTCGAGCAGTACTTC. Protein sequence: CASSLTRSRGLEQYF.

This chain uses TRBV2 with TRBJ2-4; D may be TRBD1 or TRBD2 (5 bases each). This CDR3 region has 14 residues. Trimming removed 6 bases from V and 0 bases from J, with 9 bases in between. Germline V gives CDR1 SNHLY, CDR2 FYNNEI. CDR3 in amino acids: CASSRDQAKNIQYF. CDR3 in DNA: TGTGCCAGCAGCAGGGACCAAGCCAAAAACATTCAGTACTTC.

CDR3 in amino acids: CASNPDSNTEAFF. CDR3 sequence (DNA): TGTGCCAGCAATCCTGACAGCAACACTGAAGCTTTCTTT. The chain uses TRBV2 and TRBJ1-1, with D tentatively TRBD1 (5 bases). Between the trimmed V and J ends, which lost 7 bases and 2 bases, there was a span of 11 bases. Germline CDR1 is SNHLY and CDR2 is FYNNEI. There are 13 residues in the CDR3.

This chain links TRBV5-5 with TRBJ2-6; D is unclear. This CDR3 has 15 residues. Germline values: CDR1 SGHKS, CDR2 YYEKEE (reference sequence). V shed 4 bases and J shed 4 bases, with 12 bases lying between them. The CDR3 spells CASSPRSDGANVLTF. CDR3 bases: TGTGCCAGCAGCCCTAGGTCGGACGGGGCCAACGTCCTGACTTTC.

CDR3: CASRPGQGLEKLFF. The CDR3 DNA follows: TGTGCCAGCAGACCGGGACAGGGCTTAGAAAAACTGTTTTTT. V is TRBV28 and J is TRBJ1-4, with 9 bases identical to TRBD1. This CDR3 has 14 residues. J was trimmed by 8 bases and V by 6 bases; bases with no gene match: 7. Germline CDR1 is MDHEN and CDR2 is SYDVKM.

The chain carries TRBV28 and TRBJ1-1; 9 bases line up with TRBD1. CDR3 size: 15 residues. The ends lost 4 bases at V and 7 bases at J; junction bases unmatched: 10. CDR1 and CDR2 (germline): MDHEN, SYDVKM. DNA for the CDR3: TGTGCCAGCAGTTCGTCCGGGACAGGGTCCGGTGAAGCTTTCTTT. It encodes CASSSSGTGSGEAFF.

Only one count was recorded for this clone. The gene calls are TRBV6-1 and TRBJ2-1; D is uncertain. Germline CDR1 and CDR2: MNHNS and SASEGT. The ends were cut back, 6 bases at V and 4 bases at J, with 1 base in the middle. The CDR3 runs to 10 residues. The CDR3 region is CASRYNEQFF. The DNA of the CDR3 is TGTGCCAGCAGATACAATGAGCAGTTCTTC.